This TCR beta chain appears in the sequencing data of a study of cytomegalovirus exposure and HLA in healthy donors. Germline V gives CDR1 SEHNR, CDR2 FQNEAQ (reference sequence). Trimming shortened V by 4 bases and J by 0 bases, and 7 bases separated the two germline ends. The length of the CDR3 is 14 residues. This PCR relied on a set of 60 Vbeta primers and 13 Jbeta primers. The data were produced by immunoSEQ multiplex PCR, yet TCRdb's version contains in-frame clones alone and is incomplete. This sample has about 82,000 clones, with roughly 60% found just once. About this clone: Its antigen is unknown.

Study observations and caveats: In a later analysis, TCR association rates varied by HLA locus: DRB1 most, HLA-C fewest. Cytomegalovirus-associated status was assigned to about 170 TCR beta chains.

Specimen: PBMCs. The chain recombines TRBV7-9 with TRBJ1-5; D is unresolved. The receptor comes from a woman between 50 and 59 years old in good health and CMV-seropositive. Here the CDR3 DNA reads TGTGCCAGCAGCTCGTCGGTTAGCAATCAGCCCCAGCATTTT. Its protein is CASSSSVSNQPQHF.